This is a list of T cell receptor beta chains from one sample in a study of blood T cell repertoires in COVID-19. Clones were read by immunoSEQ multiplex PCR, and TCRdb kept only the in-frame ones, dropping some. The sample includes some 270,000 clones, approximately 85% of them seen just once. What was sequenced was PBMCs or T cells enriched from blood (not recorded which). The receptor set was obtained from a woman between 45 and 60 years old with acute COVID-19. Both conserved end residues are part of each CDR3. A D gene is named only where the DNA matches it firmly. The size field is filled for only some rows; it gives once, few, many or a size class.

TRBD2,TRBJ2-2,TRBV5-1,NA,TGCGCCAGCAGCTTGATTGGCGGGGGCACCGGGGAGCTGTTTTTT,CASSLIGGGTGELFF
TRBD1,TRBJ1-2,TRBV9,NA,TGTGCCAGCAGTGATACAGGGGGGACGGACTCTGGCTACACCTTC,CASSDTGGTDSGYTF
TRBD1,TRBJ2-3,TRBV29-1,NA,TGCAGCGTTGAGGGACAGGGCACAGATACGCAGTATTTT,CSVEGQGTDTQYF
TRBD1,TRBJ2-4,TRBV9,once,TGTGCCAGCAGCTTGGGACAGGGGTTAGCCAAAAACATTCAGTACTTC,CASSLGQGLAKNIQYF
TRBD1,TRBJ2-1,TRBV9,NA,TGTGCCAGCAGCGCTCGTGACAGGGCGGGCGATGAGCAGTTCTTC,CASSARDRAGDEQFF
TRBD2,TRBJ2-5,TRBV9,NA,TGTGCCAGCAGCGGGGGAGGGCTCAAAGAGACCCAGTACTTC,CASSGGGLKETQYF
TRBD1,TRBJ2-6,TRBV7-8,once,TGTGCCAGCAGCTCCATGGGCAGGGGGCTACCCTCTGGGGCCAACGTCCTGACTTTC,CASSSMGRGLPSGANVLTF
TRBD1,TRBJ1-2,TRBV4-3,few,TGCGCCAGCAGCCAACAACCGCGCGGGGCAGGGGGCGAGGAGGGCTACACCTTC,CASSQQPRGAGGEEGYTF
NA,TRBJ2-5,TRBV29-1,few,TGCAGCGCCAAGGGGTCCCAAGAGACCCAGTACTTC,CSAKGSQETQYF
NA,TRBJ2-7,TRBV7-6,NA,TGTGCCAGCAGCTTAGGAGAGGGCCCCTACGAGCAGTACTTC,CASSLGEGPYEQYF
TRBD1,TRBJ2-3,TRBV5-1,NA,TGCGCCAGCAGCTTGCAAGGGGGCGCAGATACGCAGTATTTT,CASSLQGGADTQYF
TRBD1,TRBJ2-1,TRBV5-1,NA,TGCGCCAGCAGCCTGACAGGGGGTTCCCATGAGCAGTTCTTC,CASSLTGGSHEQFF
NA,TRBJ2-2,TRBV29-1,once,TGCAGCGTTGTGCCCCCAGGGACGAACACCGGGGAGCTGTTTTTT,CSVVPPGTNTGELFF
NA,TRBJ2-1,TRBV7-3,NA,TGTGCCAGCAGCTTAACCGGTGATACCTACAATGAGCAGTTCTTC,CASSLTGDTYNEQFF
TRBD1,TRBJ1-2,TRBV5-1,NA,TGCGCCAGCAGCAGTGGGACAGCCCCTAACTATGGCTACACCTTC,CASSSGTAPNYGYTF
TRBD1,TRBJ1-2,TRBV10-3,NA,TGTGCCATCAGACATCCGGGACAGGGGACTACTGGCTACACCTTC,CAIRHPGQGTTGYTF
NA,TRBJ1-1,TRBV28,NA,TGTGCCAGCAGTCTCCAAAGGGGGGGTGGCACTGAAGCTTTCTTT,CASSLQRGGGTEAFF
TRBD1,TRBJ2-1,TRBV10-3,NA,TGTGCCATCAGTGGGGACAGGGCTTTTTCCAATGAGCAGTTCTTC,CAISGDRAFSNEQFF
NA,TRBJ1-5,TRBV5-1,NA,TGCGCCAGCAGCTTGGGGACGGGGGGCCGTCAGCCCCAGCATTTT,CASSLGTGGRQPQHF
NA,TRBJ1-2,TRBV29-1,NA,TGCAGCGTTGAAGATGGCGGCAGGGGAGGCTACACCTTC,CSVEDGGRGGYTF
TRBD1,TRBJ1-3,TRBV7-8,NA,TGTGCCAGCAGCCCGCGGGACAGCTCTGGAAACACCATATATTTT,CASSPRDSSGNTIYF
NA,TRBJ2-1,TRBV3-1/TRBV3-2,few,TGTGCCAGCAGCCAGGAGGGACTCTACAATGAGCAGTTCTTC,CASSQEGLYNEQFF
TRBD2,TRBJ2-5,TRBV15,NA,TGTGCCACCAGCAGCGGGGGGGCGGGAGAGACCCAGTACTTC,CATSSGGAGETQYF
TRBD1,TRBJ2-5,TRBV6-2/TRBV6-3,few,TGTGCCAGCAGCGAACCGGGACAGAGCCGGACCCAGTACTTC,CASSEPGQSRTQYF
TRBD1,TRBJ1-1,TRBV5-1,NA,TGCGCCAGCAGCTTAACAGGGGTGGCTTTGAACACTGAAGCTTTCTTT,CASSLTGVALNTEAFF
NA,TRBJ2-3,TRBV6-4,NA,TGTGCCAGCAGTGATAGGGGGGGCCACACAGATACGCAGTATTTT,CASSDRGGHTDTQYF